This is a list of T cell receptor beta chains from one sample in a study of blood T cell repertoires in COVID-19. Assay: immunoSEQ multiplex PCR; the TCRdb copy retains only in-frame clones and omits some. The table has about 42,000 clones, about 90% seen once. Sequencing used peripheral blood. All receptors come from a man aged 45 to 65 with active COVID-19. The CDR3 runs from the conserved cysteine through the conserved F or W. Fields, in order: D gene, J gene, clone size, V gene, CDR3 protein, CDR3 DNA. A D gene is named only where the DNA matches it firmly. For some rows the clone size is stated as once, few or many, or as a class when expanded; others skip it.

>TRBD1|TRBJ2-7|NA|TRBV4-1
CASSQSDRGLIYEQYF
TGCGCCAGCAGCCAATCCGACAGGGGGCTGATCTACGAGCAGTACTTC
>NA|TRBJ2-1|NA|TRBV18
CASSPGGERNEQFF
TGTGCCAGCTCACCCGGCGGGGAGAGGAATGAGCAGTTCTTC
>TRBD1|TRBJ2-5|NA|TRBV7-9
CASSRIQQGVGGQETQYF
TGTGCCAGCAGCCGAATTCAACAGGGGGTAGGGGGCCAAGAGACCCAGTACTTC
>NA|TRBJ1-2|NA|TRBV4-1
CASSQDGQNSYGYTF
TGCGCCAGCAGCCAAGATGGACAGAATAGTTATGGCTACACCTTC
>TRBD1|TRBJ1-5|few|TRBV30
CAWSVATGNQPQHF
TGTGCCTGGAGTGTCGCGACAGGGAATCAGCCCCAGCATTTT
>TRBD2|TRBJ2-7|NA|TRBV29-1
CSASGTSEAEQYF
TGCAGCGCTTCCGGGACTAGCGAGGCCGAGCAGTACTTC
>TRBD1|TRBJ1-1|NA|TRBV19
CASSKDRDGTEAFF
TGTGCCAGTAGTAAGGACAGGGACGGAACTGAAGCTTTCTTT
>TRBD1|TRBJ1-4|NA|TRBV4-1
CASSQPDRGTNEKLFF
TGCGCCAGCAGCCAACCGGACAGGGGTACTAATGAAAAACTGTTTTTT
>TRBD2|TRBJ2-1|NA|TRBV10-3
CAISIERESSYNEQFF
TGTGCCATCAGCATCGAGCGGGAGAGCTCCTACAATGAGCAGTTCTTC
>NA|TRBJ2-7|NA|TRBV9
CASSVDDSTYEQYF
TGTGCCAGCAGCGTTGATGACTCCACCTACGAGCAGTACTTC
>TRBD2|TRBJ2-2|NA|TRBV5-1
CASMTSAPGTGELFF
TGCGCCAGCATGACTAGCGCCCCGGGCACCGGGGAGCTGTTTTTT
>TRBD1|TRBJ1-4|once|TRBV2
CASSQDRGQGKLFF
TGTGCCAGCAGTCAGGACAGGGGCCAGGGAAAACTGTTTTTT
>NA|TRBJ1-2|NA|TRBV5-1
CASSLDTYGYTF
TGCGCCAGCAGCTTGGACACCTATGGCTACACCTTC
>NA|TRBJ2-1|once|TRBV5-8
CASSRLGSSYNEQFF
TGTGCCAGCAGCCGGTTGGGCAGCTCCTACAATGAGCAGTTCTTC
>NA|TRBJ2-4|NA|TRBV19
CASGVGTTGGIQYF
TGTGCCAGTGGTGTAGGGACAACCGGCGGCATTCAGTACTTC
>NA|TRBJ1-2|NA|TRBV24-1
CAIRGAGGHEGYTF
TGTGCCATCCGGGGGGCCGGGGGGCATGAAGGCTACACCTTC
>NA|TRBJ1-4|NA|TRBV28
CASSPGGYPNEKLFF
TGTGCCAGCAGCCCGGGGGGTTATCCAAATGAAAAACTGTTTTTT
>NA|TRBJ1-2|NA|TRBV4-1
CASSQETGTLPRGYGYTF
TGCGCCAGCAGCCAAGAAACTGGAACCCTCCCGCGGGGCTATGGCTACACCTTC
>NA|TRBJ2-5|NA|TRBV9
CASSTRGAGETQYF
TGTGCCAGCAGCACCCGGGGGGCGGGCGAGACCCAGTACTTC
>NA|TRBJ2-1|NA|TRBV5-1
CASSFPGGGGNEQFF
TGCGCCAGCAGCTTCCCGGGTGGGGGCGGGAATGAGCAGTTCTTC
>TRBD2|TRBJ2-4|once|TRBV6-6
CASSPTLPRGLAGGVGKNIQYF
TGTGCCAGCAGTCCTACCCTCCCCCGAGGACTAGCGGGGGGGGTTGGGAAAAACATTCAGTACTTC
>TRBD2|TRBJ2-2|NA|TRBV7-7
CASSSPAGGGGTGELFF
TGTGCTAGCAGCTCCCCAGCCGGGGGGGGCGGCACCGGGGAGCTGTTTTTT
>NA|TRBJ2-5|NA|TRBV14
CASSQDTGRLETQYF
TGTGCCAGCAGCCAAGATACAGGGCGCTTGGAGACCCAGTACTTC
>TRBD2|TRBJ2-1|NA|TRBV7-8
CASSTGGTHNEQFF
TGTGCCAGCAGCACGGGGGGGACCCACAATGAGCAGTTCTTC
>TRBD2|TRBJ2-7|NA|TRBV28
CASTSGGEDYEQYF
TGTGCCAGCACTTCGGGGGGGGAGGACTACGAGCAGTACTTC
>NA|TRBJ2-5|once|TRBV5-1
CASSLFPLKTQYF
TGCGCCAGCAGCCTTTTCCCGTTAAAGACCCAGTACTTC
>TRBD1|TRBJ2-3|NA|TRBV15
CATSSWEQGKDTQYF
TGTGCCACCAGCAGCTGGGAACAGGGGAAGGATACGCAGTATTTT
>NA|TRBJ1-2|NA|TRBV28
CASSLGGADYGYTF
TGTGCCAGCAGTTTAGGAGGGGCGGACTATGGCTACACCTTC
>TRBD1|TRBJ2-7|NA|TRBV28
CASKLGQGYEQYF
TGTGCCAGCAAGTTGGGACAGGGGTACGAGCAGTACTTC
>TRBD1|TRBJ2-1|NA|TRBV6-6
CASSPGPGQGISGTYNEQFF
TGTGCCAGCAGCCCAGGACCGGGACAGGGGATAAGCGGGACTTACAATGAGCAGTTCTTC
>NA|TRBJ2-1|NA|TRBV6-5
CASTRGQYNEQFF
TGTGCCAGCACCAGGGGTCAATACAATGAGCAGTTCTTC
>TRBD1|TRBJ2-7|NA|TRBV11-2
CASSFAPGQVYEQYF
TGTGCCAGCAGCTTCGCGCCGGGACAGGTCTACGAGCAGTACTTC
>TRBD1|TRBJ2-1|NA|TRBV28
CASSQDRENEQFF
TGTGCCAGCAGCCAGGACAGGGAAAATGAGCAGTTCTTC
>NA|TRBJ2-7|NA|TRBV3-1/TRBV3-2
CASSQVTYEQYF
TGTGCCAGCAGCCAAGTCACATACGAGCAGTACTTC
>TRBD2|TRBJ2-1|NA|TRBV6-5
CASSYVVTSEANEQFF
TGTGCCAGCAGTTACGTTGTGACTAGCGAGGCGAATGAGCAGTTCTTC
>TRBD2|TRBJ2-1|NA|TRBV19
CASGRTSGRDHNEQFF
TGTGCCAGTGGTAGGACTAGCGGGAGGGATCACAATGAGCAGTTCTTC
>TRBD2|TRBJ2-5|NA|TRBV5-8
CASSLALAGMQTQYF
TGTGCCAGCAGCTTGGCGCTAGCGGGAATGCAGACCCAGTACTTC
>TRBD1|TRBJ1-1|once|TRBV28
CASRQGRKFNTEAFF
TGTGCCAGCCGACAGGGAAGAAAGTTTAACACTGAAGCTTTCTTT
>TRBD2|TRBJ2-5|NA|TRBV4-1
CASSPAGGETQYF
TGCGCCAGCAGCCCAGCGGGAGGAGAGACCCAGTACTTC
>TRBD1|TRBJ2-2|NA|TRBV5-6
CASSPGTGATGELFF
TGTGCCAGCAGTCCCGGGACAGGGGCTACCGGGGAGCTGTTTTTT
>NA|TRBJ1-3|NA|TRBV2
CASIPGVENTIYF
TGTGCCAGCATTCCGGGGGTGGAAAACACCATATATTTT
>TRBD1|TRBJ1-1|NA|TRBV19
CASSTGQARTEAFF
TGTGCCAGTAGTACTGGACAGGCACGGACTGAAGCTTTCTTT
>TRBD2|TRBJ2-1|NA|TRBV6-5
CASRRTSGRPEQFF
TGTGCCAGCAGACGGACTAGCGGGAGGCCTGAGCAGTTCTTC
>NA|TRBJ2-5|NA|TRBV21-1
CASSPSTPRGVIETQYF
TGTGCCAGCAGCCCATCTACCCCCCGCGGGGTAATAGAGACCCAGTACTTC
>TRBD2|TRBJ2-7|NA|TRBV5-6
CASSPLAGGSYEQYF
TGTGCCAGCAGCCCCTTAGCGGGAGGCTCCTACGAGCAGTACTTC
>NA|TRBJ1-3|NA|TRBV9
CASSVVPHTGYKEGNTIYF
TGTGCCAGCAGCGTAGTGCCCCACACGGGGTACAAAGAAGGAAACACCATATATTTT
>TRBD1|TRBJ1-2|NA|TRBV18
CASSTTGAGNYGYTF
TGTGCCAGCTCGACGACAGGGGCAGGCAACTATGGCTACACCTTC
>NA|TRBJ1-2|NA|TRBV27
CASTGQGGYGYTF
TGTGCCAGCACCGGCCAGGGAGGGTATGGCTACACCTTC
>NA|TRBJ1-1|NA|TRBV11-3
CARTYSGEAFF
TGTGCCAGGACCTACTCAGGTGAAGCTTTCTTT
>NA|TRBJ2-3|NA|TRBV14
CASSQVLDTQYF
TGTGCCAGCAGCCAAGTACTAGATACGCAGTATTTT
>TRBD2|TRBJ2-5|NA|TRBV9
CASTLSSGQMQETQYF
TGTGCCAGCACCCTATCTAGCGGGCAGATGCAAGAGACCCAGTACTTC
>NA|TRBJ1-6|NA|TRBV5-1
CASSGGLHSPLHF
TGCGCCAGCAGTGGGGGCCTCCATTCACCCCTCCACTTT
>NA|TRBJ1-1|NA|TRBV9
CASSVSGFNENTEAFF
TGTGCCAGCAGCGTATCCGGGTTTAACGAGAACACTGAAGCTTTCTTT
>TRBD2|TRBJ2-1|NA|TRBV5-4
CASSLRTRINEQFF
TGTGCCAGCAGCCTACGGACTAGGATCAATGAGCAGTTCTTC